This TCR beta chain was observed in a study of identical twins (TCRdb year 2016). Study-level background: To test whether fetal clonotypes persist, the study used deep sequencing on TCR alpha and beta repertoires from monozygotic twins, unrelated adults of various ages, and cord blood. Replicate twin experiments were performed at different times using different library preparation protocols to rule out contamination. Here is what the overall study found, with its caveats: Because the same donors could not be followed over many years, the conclusions relied on cross-sectional statistical analysis. Abundant cord blood beta clonotypes carried fewer insertions; young adult naive repertoires showed a weaker similar trend, while memory repertoires showed none. Compared with coincidental sharing between unrelated individuals, out-of-frame TCR alpha sequences shared between twins showed an excess of sequences with low generation probability. Excess twin sharing in beta out-of-frame sequences was weaker because fewer shared sequences lowered the signal-to-noise ratio. In monozygotic twins, out-of-frame TCR alpha sharing was systematically underestimated by recombination models, although the models agreed with sharing between unrelated individuals. Invariant T cells such as MAIT and iNKT could partly confound zero-insertion analyses, though diverse VJ usage argued against this for most clonotypes.

The method was 5' RACE. Reads for this sample came from an Illumina HiSeq 2000. A universal primer binding site was added through template switching, and the final cDNA carried a unique molecular identifier so that TCR cDNA molecules could be counted accurately. Specific primers in the conserved constant-segment region were used to synthesize first-strand cDNA for the TCR alpha and beta chains. To control for contamination, every cDNA library carried two barcodes: a SMART-Mk sample barcode plus Illumina barcodes. TruSeq adapter sequences along with Illumina sample barcodes were introduced in two successive PCR steps. The TCR alpha and beta cDNA libraries were sequenced on the Illumina HiSeq platform using custom primers. Under the source paper's analysis protocol: Raw reads were processed with MiGEC to extract unique molecular identifiers, and MiXCR was used to determine CDR3 positions. For each individual, recombination models were inferred using an EM algorithm with the repgenHMM and IGoR tools. Shared clonotype analysis was performed with the tcR package in R, normalizing sharing by the product of cloneset sizes. To study raw recombination without the effects of thymic and clonal selection, out-of-frame nonproductive sequences were analyzed. The public reads were reprocessed in TCRdb via fastp at Q25 and MiXCR, keeping in-frame beta chains. Rows with one shared CDR3 protein collapse into an entry with the most common genes and DNA. Here the V and J calls rest on TCRdb's processing, not on the authors' analysis. In all, the sample holds 250,000 or so distinct CDR3 sequences, and roughly an eighth of those were seen once. 3.5% to 5% of the sample rests with the top ten.

Every donor in the study was a healthy Caucasian. The twin cohort comprised three pairs of female monozygotic twins, all aged roughly 18 to 29 years. Miltenyi CD45RO+ enrichment and human naive T-cell isolation kits were used to isolate memory (CD45RO+) and naive T cells from PBMC. The CDR3 contains 15 residues, cysteine and phenylalanine counted. CDR3 DNA is the only sequence kept; it has 45 bases, read in frame from the first base. CDR1 and CDR2 are read off the germline V gene as SGHRS and YFSETQ. V is reduced by 1 base and J by 1 base, leaving a spacing of 10 bases between them. This clonotype occurred many times. The antigen this receptor binds is unknown. Per-base qualities were not stored, and no clone one base away is much larger. These data were also reused for a study on yellow fever vaccine responses in identical twins. The other study reports the following: According to the authors, the vaccine-induced T cell response in identical twins seemed to be partly convergent and partly specific to each individual. Focusing on identical twins, the study followed the T cell clones that responded to the vaccine, and did so with precision.

Material for sequencing was memory (CD45RO+) T cells sorted from blood. Per the publication, the cell subset or site label means: CD45RO+ enriched T cells. The chain couples TRBV5-1 to TRBJ2-3; TRBD2 might be the D gene, on 6 matching bases. The TCR was taken from a woman aged 18 to 35 in good health. The nucleotide sequence is given as TGCGCCAGCAGCTTGAGGGGACTCCGCACAGATACGCAGTATTTT. It is translated as CASSLRGLRTDTQYF.